These T cell receptor beta chains were read from a single sample in a study of tumor-infiltrating lymphocytes in primary liver carcinoma. TCRdb independently ran MiXCR on the multiplex PCR reads; one entry per CDR3 protein. The sample holds 320,000 or so distinct CDR3 sequences, roughly 60% seen once. Sequencing was performed on peripheral blood. These receptor sequences come from a man aged 40-49 years with primary liver carcinoma and hepatitis B virus infection. CDR3s include the opening cysteine and the closing phenylalanine or tryptophan. D genes are given only for firm matches. Clone size, where shown, is once, few, many, or a class for clones that have expanded.

D,J,V,size,CDR3,DNA
NA,TRBJ1-4,TRBV7-8,NA,CASRRRGSNEKLFF,TGTGCCAGCAGGCGCAGGGGTTCAAACGAAAAACTGTTTTTT
NA,TRBJ1-2,TRBV11-1,NA,CASCIVERDDYGYTF,TGTGCCAGCTGCATAGTGGAGAGGGACGACTATGGCTACACCTTT
NA,TRBJ2-7,TRBV4-1,NA,CASSQDSANYEQYF,TGCGCCAGCAGCCAAGATTCGGCGAACTACGAGCAGTACTTC
NA,TRBJ2-1,TRBV11-2,NA,CTSSLEGYSYNEEFF,TGTACCAGCAGCTTAGAAGGGTACTCCTACAATGAGGAGTTCTTC
NA,TRBJ1-2,TRBV29-1,many,CSVEDREGYGYTF,TGCAGCGTTGAAGACAGGGAGGGCTATGGCTACACCTTC
NA,TRBJ1-1,TRBV10-3,few,CAIRRRDDTEAFF,TGTGCCATCAGGAGGAGAGATGACACTGAAGCTTTCTTT
NA,TRBJ2-7,TRBV4-1,NA,CASSPAYADYEQYF,TGCGCCAGCAGCCCTGCTTACGCCGACTACGAGCAGTACTTC
TRBD1,TRBJ2-7,TRBV10-2,many,CASRGTGTNEQYF,TGCGCCAGCAGGGGGACAGGGACGAACGAGCAGTACTTC
NA,TRBJ2-1,TRBV12-3/TRBV12-4,many,CASRGAGVEQFF,TGTGCCAGCAGAGGGGCAGGGGTCGAGCAGTTCTTC
NA,TRBJ1-1,TRBV6-1,NA,CASDRGLNTEAFF,TGTGCCAGCGATAGGGGTCTGAACACTGAAGCTTTCTTT
TRBD2,TRBJ2-5,TRBV4-2,NA,CASSPGESGRGEETQYF,TGTGCCAGCAGCCCCGGGGAAAGCGGGAGAGGAGAGGAGACCCAGTACTTC
NA,TRBJ2-7,TRBV5-1,few,CASSPGGSRIYEQYF,TGCGCCAGCAGCCCGGGGGGCTCCCGCATCTACGAGCAGTACTTC
NA,TRBJ2-7,TRBV6-6,many,CASAFRGLDIEQYF,TGTGCCAGCGCCTTTAGGGGATTGGACATAGAGCAGTACTTC
NA,TRBJ1-2,TRBV28,NA,CASSLRQINYGYTF,TGTGCCAGCAGTTTGCGTCAGATCAACTATGGCTACACCTTC
NA,TRBJ2-5,TRBV30,NA,CAWSWNNQETQYF,TGTGCCTGGAGTTGGAACAACCAAGAGACCCAGTACTTC
NA,TRBJ2-1,TRBV28,NA,CASSIGQDSYNEQFF,TGTGCCAGCAGCATAGGCCAGGACTCCTACAATGAGCAGTTCTTC
NA,TRBJ2-2,TRBV6-5,NA,CTSSYWEPPGELFF,TGTACCAGCAGTTACTGGGAGCCTCCCGGGGAGCTGTTTTTT
NA,TRBJ2-3,TRBV6-6,many,CASSPGLAIGTDTQYF,TGTGCCAGCAGTCCGGGGCTAGCTATCGGCACAGATACGCAGTATTTT
NA,TRBJ2-7,TRBV5-1,NA,CASSLTKDTYEQYF,TGCGCCAGCAGCTTGACGAAGGACACCTACGAGCAGTACTTC
TRBD2,TRBJ2-4,TRBV6-5,NA,CAGSYSGLVGAVAIQYF,TGTGCCGGCAGTTACTCAGGACTAGTGGGAGCCGTGGCCATTCAGTACTTC
NA,TRBJ2-7,TRBV30,NA,CAWSGEAYEQYF,TGTGCCTGGAGTGGGGAGGCTTACGAGCAGTACTTC
NA,TRBJ1-2,TRBV11-2,NA,CANSPDTPRDVYTF,TGTGCCAACAGCCCCGACACCCCTAGGGATGTCTACACCTTC
TRBD1,TRBJ2-1,TRBV7-3,medium-sized,CASSPGTGSGNEQFF,TGTGCCAGCAGCCCAGGGACAGGGAGTGGGAATGAGCAGTTCTTC
TRBD1,TRBJ2-3,TRBV29-1,NA,CSVDRGQRRTDTQDF,TGCAGCGTTGATCGGGGACAGAGACGCACAGATACGCAGGATTTT
NA,TRBJ2-1,TRBV5-1,NA,CASSFLGSMNNEQFF,TGCGCCAGCAGCTTCCTCGGGAGTATGAACAATGAGCAGTTCTTC
NA,TRBJ2-6,TRBV12-3/TRBV12-4,NA,CASGDRSSGANVLTF,TGTGCCAGCGGGGATAGGAGCTCTGGGGCCAACGTCCTGACTTTC
NA,TRBJ1-3,TRBV6-1,NA,CASSRGGYGGNTIYF,TGTGCCAGCAGTCGCGGGGGGTATGGTGGAAACACCATATATTTT
TRBD2,TRBJ2-2,TRBV28,NA,CASSLERLAGNSGELFF,TGTGCCAGCAGCCTAGAGAGACTAGCGGGAAACTCCGGGGAGCTGTTTTTT
NA,TRBJ2-5,TRBV28,NA,CACGPVSQETQYF,TGTGCTTGTGGTCCGGTAAGCCAAGAGACCCAGTACTTC
TRBD2,TRBJ2-1,TRBV29-1,NA,CSVRLAGESNEQLF,TGCAGCGTGAGACTAGCGGGAGAAAGCAATGAGCAGCTCTTC
NA,TRBJ2-1,TRBV11-1,NA,CVSSLGLLDSPQFF,TGTGTCAGCAGCCTAGGACTCCTTGACAGCCCTCAATTCTTC
TRBD1,TRBJ2-2,TRBV7-9,NA,CASSSETGGDTGELFF,TGTGCCAGCAGCTCGGAGACAGGGGGCGACACCGGGGAGCTGTTTTTT
NA,TRBJ2-4,TRBV28,few,CASSSDPSKNIQYF,TGTGCCAGCAGTTCGGACCCCTCCAAAAACATTCAGTACTTC
NA,TRBJ1-1,TRBV12-3/TRBV12-4,NA,CASSEQGVKAFF,TGTGCCAGCAGTGAACAGGGTGTGAAGGCTTTCTTT
NA,TRBJ2-3,TRBV28,NA,CASSFISDTQYF,TGTGCCAGCAGTTTCATCTCAGATACGCAGTATTTT
NA,TRBJ1-1,TRBV11-2,few,CASSLDNEAFF,TGTGCCAGTAGCCTGGACAATGAAGCTTTCTTT
NA,TRBJ2-5,TRBV4-1,many,CASSQEGRPGAQYF,TGCGCCAGCAGCCAAGAAGGGAGACCGGGGGCCCAGTACTTC
NA,TRBJ2-3,TRBV6-2/TRBV6-3,NA,CANTEADTQYF,TGTGCCAACACGGAGGCAGATACGCAATATTTT
TRBD2,TRBJ2-3,TRBV7-9,NA,CASSTPFWTSRDPDTQYF,TGTGCCAGCAGCACACCTTTTTGGACTAGCAGGGATCCAGATACGCAGTATTTT
NA,TRBJ2-2,TRBV12-3/TRBV12-4,NA,CASSLNRANTGELFF,TGTGCCAGCAGTTTGAACAGAGCGAACACCGGGGAGCTGTTTTTT
NA,TRBJ1-1,TRBV7-9,NA,CASSLGTGFVNTEAFF,TGTGCCAGCAGCTTAGGGACGGGTTTTGTGAACACTGAAGCTTTCTTT
TRBD2,TRBJ2-1,TRBV4-2,NA,CASNQIGTSGRRNERFF,TGTGCCAGCAACCAAATAGGGACTAGCGGGAGAAGGAATGAGCGGTTCTTC
NA,TRBJ2-1,TRBV29-1,many,CTGTGGYNEQFF,TGCACCGGGACCGGGGGCTACAATGAGCAGTTCTTC
NA,TRBJ2-7,TRBV28,many,CASGLIYEQYF,TGTGCCAGCGGACTGATCTACGAGCAGTACTTC
TRBD2,TRBJ2-5,TRBV6-5,many,CASRRLGLAGGPGETQYF,TGTGCCAGCAGAAGGTTGGGACTAGCGGGAGGGCCCGGGGAGACCCAGTACTTC
NA,TRBJ2-7,TRBV5-6,few,CASSPRQGYEQYF,TGTGCCAGCAGCCCGAGGCAGGGCTACGAGCAGTACTTC
TRBD2,TRBJ2-1,TRBV10-3,once,CAISESVIAGGDEQFF,TGTGCCATCAGTGAGTCTGTCATAGCGGGAGGTGATGAGCAGTTCTTC
NA,TRBJ2-5,TRBV7-9,NA,CASSFQGIRETQYF,TGTGCCAGCAGCTTTCAGGGGATAAGAGAGACCCAGTACTTC
NA,TRBJ2-7,TRBV11-2,many,CASSLRTALEQYF,TGTGCCAGCAGCCTGCGGACAGCCCTTGAGCAGTACTTC
NA,TRBJ2-5,TRBV7-9,few,CASRPSWAGKHETQYF,TGTGCCAGCAGGCCAAGCTGGGCAGGAAAACACGAGACCCAGTACTTC
TRBD1,TRBJ2-2,TRBV6-5,many,CASSGQGRDGELFF,TGTGCCAGCAGTGGACAGGGACGTGACGGGGAGCTGTTTTTT
NA,TRBJ1-4,TRBV5-5,NA,CASSRVNEKLFF,TGTGCCAGCAGCCGGGTTAATGAAAAACTGTTTTTT
NA,TRBJ2-3,TRBV11-3,NA,CATPIDTDTQYF,TGTGCCACCCCGATAGACACAGATACGCAGTATTTT
TRBD1,TRBJ2-7,TRBV7-8,few,CASSPDRGRSSYEQYF,TGTGCCAGCTCCCCGGACAGGGGGCGAAGCTCCTACGAGCAGTACTTC
NA,TRBJ1-1,TRBV28,NA,CASSLFDRTEAFF,TGTGCCAGCAGTTTATTCGACAGAACTGAAGCTTTCTTT
TRBD1,TRBJ1-6,TRBV4-3,many,CASSQDRDRSNSPLHF,TGCGCCAGCAGCCAAGATCGGGACAGATCTAATTCACCCCTCCACTTT
NA,TRBJ1-5,TRBV24-1,NA,CATSPRQLTQPQHF,TGTGCCACCAGTCCCCGACAGTTAACTCAGCCCCAGCATTTT
TRBD1,TRBJ2-7,TRBV5-1,few,CASTPTGASYEQYF,TGCGCCAGCACCCCGACAGGGGCTTCCTACGAGCAGTACTTC
NA,TRBJ2-7,TRBV2,NA,CASSGVASYEQYF,TGTGCCAGCAGTGGTGTAGCCTCGTACGAGCAGTACTTC